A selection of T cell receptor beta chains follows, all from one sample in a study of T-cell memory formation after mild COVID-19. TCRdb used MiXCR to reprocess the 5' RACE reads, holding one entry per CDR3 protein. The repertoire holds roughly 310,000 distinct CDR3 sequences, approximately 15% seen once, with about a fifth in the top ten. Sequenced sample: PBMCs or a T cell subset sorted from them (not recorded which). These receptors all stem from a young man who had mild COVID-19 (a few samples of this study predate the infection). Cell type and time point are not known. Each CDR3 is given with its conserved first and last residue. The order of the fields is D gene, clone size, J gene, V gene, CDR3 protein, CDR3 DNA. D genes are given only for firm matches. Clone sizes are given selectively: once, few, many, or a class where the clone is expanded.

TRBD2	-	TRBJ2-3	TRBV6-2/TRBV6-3	CASSNLAGEDTQYF	TGTGCCAGCAGTAACCTAGCGGGAGAAGATACGCAGTATTTT
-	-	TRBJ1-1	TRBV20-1	CSASITGYDTEAFF	TGCAGTGCTAGTATTACTGGCTATGACACTGAAGCTTTCTTT
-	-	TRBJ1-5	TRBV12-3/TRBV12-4	CASSLSQGPSNQPQHF	TGTGCCAGCAGTTTAAGTCAAGGACCTAGCAATCAGCCCCAGCATTTT
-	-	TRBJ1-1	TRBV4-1	CASSPALFSENTEAFF	TGCGCCAGCAGCCCCGCTTTGTTTTCAGAGAACACTGAAGCTTTCTTT
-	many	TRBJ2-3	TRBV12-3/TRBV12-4	CASSLGLSTDTQYF	TGTGCCAGCAGTTTAGGCCTATCCACAGATACGCAGTATTTT
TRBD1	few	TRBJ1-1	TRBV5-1	CASSLRVQGAVTEAFF	TGCGCCAGCAGCTTGAGGGTACAGGGGGCAGTGACTGAAGCTTTCTTT
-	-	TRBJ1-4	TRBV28	CASSLRAKLFF	TGTGCCAGCAGTTTGAGGGCGAAACTGTTTTTT
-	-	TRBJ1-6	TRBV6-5	CASSPRPNSPLHF	TGTGCCAGCAGTCCTCGACCGAATTCACCCCTCCACTTT
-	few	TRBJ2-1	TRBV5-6	CASSLSVEQFF	TGTGCCAGCAGCTTGTCGGTAGAGCAGTTCTTC
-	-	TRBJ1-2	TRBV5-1	CASSLGGGSNYGYTF	TGCGCCAGCAGCTTGGGCGGGGGATCTAACTATGGCTACACCTTC
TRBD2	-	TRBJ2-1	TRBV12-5	CASGLEPVSGGHNEQFF	TGTGCTAGTGGTTTGGAGCCCGTCAGCGGGGGCCACAATGAGCAGTTCTTC
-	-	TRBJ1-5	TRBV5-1	CASSLDGPNQPQHF	TGCGCCAGCAGCTTGGACGGCCCCAATCAGCCCCAGCATTTT
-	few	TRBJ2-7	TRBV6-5	CASSYSWGATGEQYF	TGTGCCAGCAGTTACTCTTGGGGGGCAACGGGAGAGCAGTACTTC
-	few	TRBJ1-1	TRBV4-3	CASSQAPQGDTEAFF	TGCGCCAGCAGCCAAGCCCCCCAGGGCGACACTGAAGCTTTCTTT
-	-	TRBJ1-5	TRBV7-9	CASSSEGRLFDQPQHF	TGTGCCAGCAGCTCCGAGGGGAGGTTATTTGACCAGCCCCAGCATTTT
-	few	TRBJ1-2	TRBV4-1	CASSQDGPNYGYTF	TGCGCCAGCAGCCAAGATGGACCAAACTATGGCTACACCTTC
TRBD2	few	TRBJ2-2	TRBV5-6	CASSPFAGVNGELFF	TGTGCCAGCAGCCCCTTCGCGGGGGTTAACGGGGAGCTGTTTTTT
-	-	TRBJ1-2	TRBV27	CASSLGRAGGGYTF	TGTGCCAGCAGTTTGGGACGGGCCGGAGGTGGCTACACCTTC
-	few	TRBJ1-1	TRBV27	CATQDSFGTEAFF	TGTGCCACCCAGGACAGTTTTGGCACTGAAGCTTTCTTT